This TCR beta chain was sequenced during a study of CD8 T cells in Susac syndrome. V lost 4 bases and J lost 0, with 11 bases in between. Germline V gene lookup returns CDR1 SGHNT and CDR2 YYREEE (reference sequence). This CDR3 region has 15 residues. Random hexamers were used to reverse transcribe an amount of about 0.45 to 1 ug RNA. Amplification of TCR beta CDR3 across 54 Vbeta and 13 Jbeta was performed with immunoSEQ multiplex PCR. TCRdb reprocessed the immunoSEQ multiplex PCR reads with MiXCR, giving one entry per CDR3 protein. In the table there are some 190,000 distinct CDR3 sequences, over 85% of which are singletons. Peripheral blood CD8+ and CD4+ T cells were profiled by TCR beta sequencing. Both CD4+ and CD8+ T cells were negatively isolated, and TEMRA cells underwent FACS enrichment.

V and J are TRBV5-4 and TRBJ2-1, with D possibly TRBD2 on 6 matching bases. The clonotype comes from a human donor in good health. The specimen sequenced was CD4+ T cells from PBMCs. CDR3 DNA sequence: TGTGCCAGCAGCCAGGACGGGAGCTCCTACAATGAGCAGTTCTTC. It specifies CASSQDGSSYNEQFF.